Following are 5 T cell receptor beta chains from one sample sequenced in a study of shared clonotypes between healthy human individuals. TCRdb keeps only in-frame clones here, not all; method: immunoSEQ multiplex PCR. Here the sample spans roughly 700,000 clones, approximately 79% being singletons. Material for sequencing was memory CD4+ T cells sorted from blood. Described subset: CD45RA-negative fraction. The receptors originated from a woman in her twenties or thirties in good health.

The chain is built from TRBV2 and TRBJ1-5; maybe TRBD1 (6 bases). CDR1 SNHLY and CDR2 FYNNEI come from the germline V gene. Deletions cut 1 base from V and 4 bases from J, with 11 bases between. The CDR3 runs to 15 residues. CDR3 sequence (DNA): TGTGCCAGCAGTGAAGAGGGGGGGAGTAATCAGCCCCAGCATTTT. Translation: CASSEEGGSNQPQHF. The whole variable domain, remainder taken from reference TRBV2 and TRBJ1-5, is EPEVTQTPSHQVTQMGQEVILRCVPISNHLYFYWYRQILGQKVEFLVSFYNNEISEKSEIFDDQFSVERPDGSNFTLKIRSTKLEDSAMYFCASSEEGGSNQPQHFGDGTRLSIL.

The rearrangement joins TRBV4-2 to TRBJ2-7, with D perhaps TRBD1 (6 bases). Germline V CDR1 and CDR2: LGHNA, YNFKEQ. The CDR3 runs to 17 residues. V was cut by 4 bases and J by 1 base, with 20 bases left in between. The CDR3 loop is CASSPVAGAFESYEQYF. For the CDR3, the DNA is TGTGCCAGCAGCCCAGTGGCAGGGGCCTTTGAGTCCTACGAGCAGTACTTC.

This clone was seen repeatedly, ten times or more. The CDR3 loop is CASSWDLGTQGNTIYF. DNA for the CDR3: TGCGCCAGCAGCTGGGACCTTGGGACACAGGGAAACACCATATATTTT. The rearrangement uses TRBV5-1 and TRBJ1-3, with D maybe TRBD1 (6 bases). The germline V gene encodes CDR1 SGHRS and CDR2 YFSETQ. V lost 3 bases, J lost 4 bases, and 17 bases lay in between. The CDR3 loop spans 16 amino acids.

The V gene is TRBV15, the J gene TRBJ2-3; TRBD2 matches 10 bases. The V gene end was trimmed by 1 base and the J gene end by 4 bases; junction bases not matched to a gene: 5. The CDR3 spans 16 residues. CDR1 is LNHNV, CDR2 YYDKDF, per germline (reference sequence). For the CDR3, the DNA is TGTGCCACCAGCAGAGTGATGCTAGCGGGAGCAGATACGCAGTATTTT. This translates into CATSRVMLAGADTQYF.

The chain has TRBV25-1 and TRBJ1-5, with no clear D. Germline V lookup: CDR1 MGHDK, CDR2 SYGVNS. The CDR3 covers 14 residues. V lost 4 bases and J lost 7, with 14 bases in between. The CDR3 loop is CASSGGAGSQPQHF. In DNA, the CDR3 is TGTGCCAGCAGTGGAGGAGCTGGTAGCCAGCCCCAGCATTTT. The variable domain in full, with the rest retrieved from reference TRBV25-1 and TRBJ1-5, is EADIYQTPRYLVIGTGKKITLECSQTMGHDKMYWYQQDPGMELHLIHYSYGVNSTEKGDLSSESTVSRIRTEHFPLTLESARPSHTSQYLCASSGGAGSQPQHFGDGTRLSIL.